Sequencing of this TCR beta chain was carried out in a study of T cell responses to AZD1222 COVID-19 vaccine. This clone has more than one count but fewer than ten. V was clipped by 3 bases and J by 1 base, with 12 bases between them. The germline gives CDR1 MGHRA, CDR2 YSYEKL. This CDR3 has 15 amino acids. Only in-frame clones appear in the TCRdb table, and some are missing; sequencing was by immunoSEQ multiplex PCR. The sample records 99,000 or so clones, approximately 89% being singletons. The source material was peripheral blood, sampled on day 0 of AZD1222 vaccination. The chain employs TRBV4-1 and TRBJ1-1, with unresolved D. This sequence was found in an adult in good health. The CDR3 sequence is CASSHGGRRNTEAFF. The DNA for the CDR3 is TGCGCCAGCAGCCACGGAGGACGGAGGAACACTGAAGCTTTCTTT.